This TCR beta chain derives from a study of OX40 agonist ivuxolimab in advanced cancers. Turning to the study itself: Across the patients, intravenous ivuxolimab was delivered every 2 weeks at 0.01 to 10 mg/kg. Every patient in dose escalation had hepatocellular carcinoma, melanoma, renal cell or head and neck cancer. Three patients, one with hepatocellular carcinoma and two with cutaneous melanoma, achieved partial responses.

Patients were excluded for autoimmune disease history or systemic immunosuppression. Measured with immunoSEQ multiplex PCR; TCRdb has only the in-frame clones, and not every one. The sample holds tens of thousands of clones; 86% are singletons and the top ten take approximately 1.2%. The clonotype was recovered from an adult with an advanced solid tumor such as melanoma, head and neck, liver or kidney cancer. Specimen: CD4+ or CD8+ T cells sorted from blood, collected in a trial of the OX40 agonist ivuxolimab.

In DNA, the CDR3 is TGTGCCAGCAGTGTGGCTGGAACCTACGAGCAGTACTTC. Encoded protein: CASSVAGTYEQYF. This sequence joins TRBV2 and TRBJ2-7, with unresolved D. The germline gives CDR1 SNHLY, CDR2 FYNNEI. Trimming took off 4 bases at V and 2 bases at J, with 9 bases between the two ends. This CDR3 is 13 amino acids long.